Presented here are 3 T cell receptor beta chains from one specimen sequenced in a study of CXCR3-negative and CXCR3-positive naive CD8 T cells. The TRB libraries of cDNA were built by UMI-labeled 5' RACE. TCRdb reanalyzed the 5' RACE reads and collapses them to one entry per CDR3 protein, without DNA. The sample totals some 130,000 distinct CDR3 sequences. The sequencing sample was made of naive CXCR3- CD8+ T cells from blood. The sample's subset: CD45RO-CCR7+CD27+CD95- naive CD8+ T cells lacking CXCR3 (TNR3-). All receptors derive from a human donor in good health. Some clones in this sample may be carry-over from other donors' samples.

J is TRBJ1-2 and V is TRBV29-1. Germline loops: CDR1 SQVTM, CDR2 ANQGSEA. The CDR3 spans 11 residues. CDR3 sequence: CSVEDLYGYTF.

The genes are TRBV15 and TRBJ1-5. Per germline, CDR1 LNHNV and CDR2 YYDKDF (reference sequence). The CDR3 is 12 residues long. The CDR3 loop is CATSSSLGPQHF.

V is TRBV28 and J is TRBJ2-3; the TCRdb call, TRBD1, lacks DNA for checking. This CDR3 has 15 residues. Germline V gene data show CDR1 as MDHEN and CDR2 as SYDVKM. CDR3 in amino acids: CASSDPGRGTDTQYF.